Shown below are 24 T cell receptor beta chains from a single sample sequenced in a study of long-term antiretroviral therapy in people with HIV. It was version v3.0 of the immunoSEQ assay that was run at survey level. Here immunoSEQ multiplex PCR was the method, and the copy in TCRdb shows in-frame clones only, minus some. The sample has approximately 25,000 clones, 86% seen once; the top ten hold approximately 16%. The sequenced sample was unsorted PBMCs, obtained 1.2 years after starting antiretroviral therapy. These TCRs come from a man aged 45 to 65 with HIV.

The chain has TRBV14 and TRBJ1-6; TRBD1 aligns across 8 bases. The CDR3 consists of 14 residues. The germline V gene encodes CDR1 SGHDN and CDR2 FVKESK. Trimming took 4 bases from V and 9 from J; bases not matched to a gene: 5. This CDR3 is CASSLQGGTSPLHF. The CDR3 nucleotides read TGTGCCAGCAGCCTACAGGGGGGCACTTCACCCCTCCACTTT.

V is TRBV28 and J is TRBJ1-1, with D possibly TRBD1 on 6 matching bases. CDR1 and CDR2 (germline): MDHEN, SYDVKM. The CDR3 totals 19 residues. V lost 4 bases and J 0 bases, leaving 24 bases between the germline ends. The CDR3 sequence: CASSSNVDSLYIMNTEAFF. DNA of the CDR3: TGTGCCAGCAGTTCCAACGTGGACAGTTTATACATAATGAACACTGAAGCTTTCTTT. The whole variable domain, filled in from reference TRBV28 and TRBJ1-1, reads DVKVTQSSRYLVKRTGEKVFLECVQDMDHENMFWYRQDPGLGLRLIYFSYDVKMKEKGDIPEGYSVSREKKERFSLILESASTNQTSMYLCASSSNVDSLYIMNTEAFFGQGTRLTVV.

This clone was found a few times. The gene calls are TRBV19 and TRBJ1-5, with D unclear. This CDR3 has 13 residues. Trimming cost V 7 bases and J 1 base, with 8 bases left between them. From germline, CDR1 is LNHDA and CDR2 SQIVND (reference sequence). The CDR3 is CASTSGSNQPQHF. The CDR3 DNA is TGTGCCAGTACCTCCGGGAGCAATCAGCCCCAGCATTTT.

In this sample, this clone turned up once. CDR3 bases: TGTGCCAGTAAGCCGGGAGGGACAGGGGAGTTTTTGTTCACAGATACGCAGTATTTT. It yields the protein CASKPGGTGEFLFTDTQYF. The chain uses TRBV19 and TRBJ2-3, with 10 nucleotides matching TRBD1. The junction had 18 bases not matched to a gene; V was cut back by 7 bases and J by 2 bases. This CDR3 has 19 amino acids. The germline V gene has CDR1 LNHDA and CDR2 SQIVND (reference sequence).

The chain is built from TRBV4-3 and TRBJ1-2; perhaps TRBD1 as D (5 bases). This CDR3 has 15 residues. The V end was cut by 0 bases, the J end by 4 bases, with 12 bases between. CDR1 and CDR2 (germline): LGHNA, YSLEER. The CDR3 loop is CASSQDAGGAYGYTF. CDR3 in DNA: TGCGCCAGCAGCCAAGACGCCGGCGGGGCCTATGGCTACACCTTC.

This chain links TRBV7-2 with TRBJ1-5, with TRBD1 identical over 8 bases. Germline V gene lookup returns CDR1 SGHTA and CDR2 FQGNSA. The CDR3 is 15 residues long. V was pared by 1 base and J by 6 bases, with 5 bases of the junction left unmatched. This CDR3 is CASSLGGQGGQPQHF. DNA for the CDR3: TGTGCCAGCAGCTTAGGCGGACAGGGAGGTCAGCCCCAGCATTTT.

The genes are TRBV28 and TRBJ1-4; D is possibly TRBD1 (5 bases). CDR1 and CDR2 (germline): MDHEN, SYDVKM. Trimming removed 2 bases from V and 0 bases from J, with 16 bases in between. The CDR3 runs to 18 residues. CDR3 sequence: CASSLDGGEETTNEKLFF. The CDR3 nucleotides read TGTGCCAGCAGTTTAGATGGGGGGGAAGAGACAACTAATGAAAAACTGTTTTTT.

V gene TRBV6-1 combines with J gene TRBJ2-5; D remains ambiguous. The CDR3 length is 11 residues. Germline CDR1 MNHNS, CDR2 SASEGT. Deletions cut 1 base from V and 5 bases from J, with 2 bases between. The CDR3 coding sequence is TGTGCCAGCAGTGAAGTGGAGACCCAGTACTTC. Translating it yields CASSEVETQYF.

This clone occurred a few times. The V and J genes are TRBV5-4 and TRBJ2-1, with unresolved D. CDR3 size: 13 residues. Germline V gene sequence: CDR1 SGHNT, CDR2 YYREEE (reference sequence). V lost 0 bases to trimming and J lost 5 bases, with 6 bases between them. The CDR3 DNA follows: TGTGCCAGCAGCTTGGCAGATAACAATGAGCAGTTCTTC. It encodes CASSLADNNEQFF.

This chain links TRBV10-3 with TRBJ2-7; 7 bases map to TRBD2. This CDR3 is built from 18 residues. Germline V gives CDR1 ENHRY, CDR2 SYGVKD. The junction had 16 bases not matched to a gene; V was cut back by 4 bases and J by 1 base. The CDR3 loop reads CAISAGGDGGILSYEQYF. In nucleotides, the CDR3 is TGTGCCATCAGTGCCGGAGGTGACGGGGGGATTCTGTCCTACGAGCAGTACTTC.

This clone appeared once. The chain has TRBV6-6 and TRBJ2-6; D gene uncertain. The length of the CDR3 is 14 residues. V lost 5 bases and J 0 bases, leaving 5 bases between the germline ends. Germline V lookup: CDR1 MNHNY, CDR2 SVGAGI (reference sequence). CDR3 sequence: CASSGISGANVLTF. As DNA, the CDR3 is TGTGCCAGCAGTGGCATCTCTGGGGCCAACGTCCTGACTTTC.

The V gene is TRBV18, the J gene TRBJ1-6; D remains ambiguous. There are 14 residues in the CDR3. Germline loops: CDR1 KGHSH, CDR2 LQKENI. V lost 6 bases, J lost 0 bases, and 6 bases lay in between. The chain's CDR3 is CASSRSSYNSPLHF. DNA of the CDR3: TGTGCCAGCTCTCGCAGCTCCTATAATTCACCCCTCCACTTT.

This clone has a single count. The genes are TRBV7-9 and TRBJ2-7; a weak D match, TRBD1 (5 bases). Germline CDR1 is SEHNR and CDR2 is FQNEAQ (reference sequence). The CDR3 has 14 residues. Trimming shortened V by 2 bases and J by 5 bases, and 13 bases separated the two germline ends. The CDR3 loop reads CASSLSSGSNEQYF. The CDR3 coding sequence is TGTGCCAGCAGCTTATCGTCAGGGTCCAACGAGCAGTACTTC.

A remark on this clone: An end of the junction does not agree with germline; a read error may underlie this. V usage is TRBV7-7 and J usage is TRBJ2-3; 8 nucleotides line up with TRBD2. CDR1 SSHAT and CDR2 FNYEAQ come from the germline V gene (reference sequence). This CDR3 is 15 amino acids long. CDR3 nucleotides: TGTGCTAGCAGCTTAGCGGGGCGACAGACAAATACGCAGTATTTT. This sequence encodes CASSLAGRQTNTQYF.

This sequence joins TRBV27 and TRBJ2-3, with D possibly called TRBD1 or TRBD2 (5 bases each). The germline V gene encodes CDR1 MNHEY and CDR2 SMNVEV (reference sequence). The length of the CDR3 is 19 residues. V lost 0 bases to trimming and J lost 0 bases, with 19 bases between them. CDR3 in DNA: TGTGCCAGCAGTTTATCGTGGGGGTCATTTTCCAAAAGCACAGATACGCAGTATTTT. Translated: CASSLSWGSFSKSTDTQYF.

The J gene is TRBJ2-7, the V gene TRBV30; D is uncertain. V was clipped by 2 bases and J by 5 bases, with 10 bases between them. There are 12 residues in the CDR3. Per germline, CDR1 GTSNPN and CDR2 SVGIG (reference sequence). CDR3 in amino acids: CAWSRKDHEQYF. The CDR3 region has the DNA TGTGCCTGGAGTCGTAAGGACCACGAGCAGTACTTC.

This clone rates as large. The same CDR3 arises from other DNA sequences in this sample as well. CDR3 sequence: CASSLGVHYEQYF. The CDR3 DNA reads TGTGCCAGCAGTCTCGGGGTCCACTACGAGCAGTACTTC. V and J are TRBV28 and TRBJ2-7, with D perhaps TRBD2 (5 bases). The CDR3 is 13 residues long. V was pared by 5 bases and J by 3 bases, with 11 bases between. Germline values: CDR1 MDHEN, CDR2 SYDVKM.

The chain employs TRBV7-3 and TRBJ2-6; tentatively, D is TRBD2 (6 bases). CDR1 is SGHTA and CDR2 is FQGTGA in the germline V gene. With 2 bases removed from V and 2 bases from J, the gap between germline ends came to 10 bases. CDR3 length: 16 amino acids. CDR3 nucleotides: TGTGCCAGCAGCTTAGCAGGAGGGACTGGGGCCAACGTCCTGACTTTC. Its translation: CASSLAGGTGANVLTF.

The rearrangement uses TRBV7-8 and TRBJ1-1; D remains ambiguous. Between the trimmed V and J ends, which lost 5 bases and 5 bases, there was a span of 12 bases. The CDR3 has 13 residues. Germline V gives CDR1 SGHVS, CDR2 FQNEAQ. CDR3 protein: CASSTKGNTEAFF. In DNA form, the CDR3 reads TGTGCCAGCAGCACAAAAGGGAATACTGAAGCTTTCTTT.

This clone came up once. The chain has TRBV28 and TRBJ1-2; 9 nucleotides agree with TRBD1. CDR1 and CDR2 (germline): MDHEN, SYDVKM. V lost 8 bases, J lost 8 bases, and 12 bases stayed unmatched. The CDR3 contains 14 residues. The CDR3 region is CASVLTQGAGGYTF. CDR3 DNA sequence: TGTGCCAGCGTCCTAACACAGGGGGCGGGCGGCTACACCTTC.

The CDR3 loop reads CASSFGQGVYEQYF. DNA for the CDR3: TGTGCCAGCAGCTTCGGACAGGGGGTTTACGAGCAGTACTTC. The chain recombines TRBV9 with TRBJ2-7, with 10 bases aligning to TRBD1. J was trimmed by 4 bases and V by 4 bases; bases with no gene match: 5. Germline lookup yields CDR1 SGDLS and CDR2 YYNGEE. The CDR3 sequence is 14 residues long.

The gene calls are TRBV7-3 and TRBJ2-3; D is uncertain. The CDR3 sequence is 14 residues long. Per germline, CDR1 SGHTA and CDR2 FQGTGA. The V gene lost 5 bases and the J gene lost 5 bases, with 14 bases spanning the gap. CDR3 residues: CASSPGRMGDTQYF. CDR3 DNA sequence: TGTGCCAGCAGCCCAGGTAGAATGGGAGATACGCAGTATTTT. Full variable domain (missing parts from reference TRBV7-3 and TRBJ2-3): GAGVSQTPSNKVTEKGKYVELRCDPISGHTALYWYRQSLGQGPEFLIYFQGTGAADDSGLPNDRFFAVRPEGSVSTLKIQRTERGDSAVYLCASSPGRMGDTQYFGPGTRLTVL.

The rearrangement uses TRBV5-6 and TRBJ2-1, with D maybe TRBD1 (6 bases). The germline V gene has CDR1 SGHDT and CDR2 YYEEEE. The CDR3 is 15 residues long. With 2 bases removed from V and 0 bases from J, the gap between germline ends came to 9 bases. The CDR3 sequence: CASSFGTSSYNEQFF. In nucleotides, the CDR3 is TGTGCCAGCAGCTTTGGGACAAGCTCCTACAATGAGCAGTTCTTC.

The chain has TRBV5-4 and TRBJ2-3; D is possibly TRBD1 (5 bases). This CDR3 comprises 13 residues. From germline, CDR1 is SGHNT and CDR2 YYREEE (reference sequence). The V end lost 4 bases, the J end lost 6 bases, and 12 bases lay between the germline ends. The CDR3 loop reads CASSKWGEDTQYF. As DNA, the CDR3 is TGTGCCAGCAGCAAGTGGGGCGAGGATACGCAGTATTTT.